This is a list of T cell receptor beta chains from one sample in a study of blood T cell repertoires in COVID-19. The repertoire was sequenced with immunoSEQ multiplex PCR; TCRdb's copy has only in-frame clones and lacks some. The sample yields about 73,000 clones, nearly 90% seen once. Input material: peripheral blood. The source is an elderly man with acute or convalescent COVID-19. Each CDR3 is given with its conserved first and last residue. A D gene is named only where the DNA matches it firmly. Clone size is given for some rows only: seen once, a few or many times, or a class if the clone is expanded.

abundance | j_gene | v_gene | d_gene | CDR3nt | CDR3aa
- | TRBJ1-1 | TRBV29-1 | TRBD1 | TGCAGCTCCTGGACAGGGAGGAACACTGAAGCTTTCTTT | CSSWTGRNTEAFF
- | TRBJ1-1 | TRBV12-3/TRBV12-4 | TRBD1 | TGTGCCAGCAGTGGGACAGGGTTCAGAGAAGCTTTCTTT | CASSGTGFREAFF
- | TRBJ1-1 | TRBV6-1 | - | TGTGCCAGCAGTTTCTTCAACGGGGGTGAAGCTTTCTTT | CASSFFNGGEAFF
- | TRBJ1-2 | TRBV14 | - | TGTGCCAGCAGCCTACAGGACCCTCAGCGGGACTATGGCTACACCTTC | CASSLQDPQRDYGYTF
- | TRBJ2-4 | TRBV18 | TRBD1 | TGTGCCAGCTCACCACCGACGTCACAGGGGGCGAACATTCAGTACTTC | CASSPPTSQGANIQYF
- | TRBJ1-5 | TRBV12-3/TRBV12-4 | - | TGTGCCAGCAGCCTCGGGGACAATCAGCCCCAGCATTTT | CASSLGDNQPQHF
- | TRBJ2-1 | TRBV10-3 | TRBD1 | TGTGCCATCAGTGTACAAACAGGGGATGGAGAGCAGTTCTTC | CAISVQTGDGEQFF
- | TRBJ2-7 | TRBV6-6 | - | TGTGCCAGCAGCCAACGGGGTGAAACCCGGAACTTC | CASSQRGETRNF
- | TRBJ1-5 | TRBV19 | - | TGTGCCAGTGCGGACAGTCCTAATAGCAATCAGCCCCAGCATTTT | CASADSPNSNQPQHF
few | TRBJ2-1 | TRBV10-1 | - | TGCGCCAGCAGGCCTCAGAGACAGGTTGGAGGTGAGCAGTTCTTC | CASRPQRQVGGEQFF
- | TRBJ2-5 | TRBV5-1 | TRBD2 | TGCGCCAGCAGCTTGGTGGGGGGAGGGATTCAAGAGACCCAGTACTTC | CASSLVGGGIQETQYF
- | TRBJ1-1 | TRBV29-1 | TRBD1 | TGCAGCGTTGCCGGACAGGGTGGATTGAACACTGAAGCTTTCTTT | CSVAGQGGLNTEAFF
- | TRBJ2-7 | TRBV5-8 | TRBD2 | TGTGCCAGCAGCTTGGGCCTAGCGGGAGGGCCTGAAGAGCAGTACTTC | CASSLGLAGGPEEQYF
few | TRBJ2-1 | TRBV9 | - | TGTGCCAGCAGCGTAGATATCGGTGAGCAGTTCTTC | CASSVDIGEQFF
- | TRBJ2-6 | TRBV4-1 | TRBD1 | TGCGCCAGCAGCCTTTTGCTTGGACAGGGGGCAAATGGGGCCAACGTCCTGACTTTC | CASSLLLGQGANGANVLTF
- | TRBJ2-1 | TRBV19 | - | TGTGCCAGTAGTCTTACAGGGACCCAGAGCTCCTACAATGAGCAGTTCTTC | CASSLTGTQSSYNEQFF
- | TRBJ2-3 | TRBV29-1 | - | TGCAGCGGGGGGAGAGGGTCAGATACGCAGTATTTT | CSGGRGSDTQYF
- | TRBJ2-1 | TRBV5-1 | - | TGCGCCAGCAGCGTAAGCGGAAACTCCTACAATGAGCAGTTCTTC | CASSVSGNSYNEQFF
- | TRBJ1-5 | TRBV6-6 | - | TGTGCCAGCAGCCCTCCCAATCAGCCCCAGCATTTT | CASSPPNQPQHF
- | TRBJ1-3 | TRBV30 | TRBD1 | TGTGCCTGGTCCATAGGGACAGGGTCCGGAAACACCATATATTTT | CAWSIGTGSGNTIYF
- | TRBJ1-5 | TRBV5-4 | - | TGTGCCAGCAGCCTAGACAGAGATCAGCCCCAGCATTTT | CASSLDRDQPQHF
- | TRBJ1-1 | TRBV7-9 | - | TGTGCCAGCAGCGCAACAGGACCCTTGATGAACACTGAAGCTTTCTTT | CASSATGPLMNTEAFF
- | TRBJ1-2 | TRBV2 | - | TGTGCCAGCAGTGAAGGGGGGCTCTATGGCTACACCTTC | CASSEGGLYGYTF
- | TRBJ2-1 | TRBV6-6 | TRBD2 | TGTGCCAGCAGTTACTCGGGGCAGCGGGGGTCTGAGCAGTTCTTC | CASSYSGQRGSEQFF
once | TRBJ1-5 | TRBV29-1 | - | TGCAGCGTTGGGCACCGAAACAATCAGCCCCAGCATTTT | CSVGHRNNQPQHF
- | TRBJ1-1 | TRBV5-4 | TRBD1 | TGTGCCAGCAGTACACGACAGGGGGGAAAAACTGAAGCTTTCTTT | CASSTRQGGKTEAFF
once | TRBJ1-1 | TRBV5-4 | - | TGTGCCAGCAGCTTCTGGGGCGTGACTGAAGCTTTCTTT | CASSFWGVTEAFF
- | TRBJ1-3 | TRBV18 | - | TGTGCCAGCTCACCCGTCCCACACTCTGGAAACACCATATATTTT | CASSPVPHSGNTIYF
- | TRBJ1-2 | TRBV30 | - | TGTGCCTGGAGCCTACTTGGGGGGATCGGCTACACCTTC | CAWSLLGGIGYTF
- | TRBJ1-6 | TRBV6-6 | - | TGTGCCAGCAGTTACGTCAGGACTAATAATTCACCCCTCCACTTT | CASSYVRTNNSPLHF
- | TRBJ2-5 | TRBV5-5 | - | TGTGCCAGCAGCTTGTGGCAGGGACAAGAGACCCAGTACTTC | CASSLWQGQETQYF
- | TRBJ2-1 | TRBV29-1 | - | TGCAGCGTCATGGACTCTCGGACCTACAATGAGCAGTTCTTC | CSVMDSRTYNEQFF
- | TRBJ1-3 | TRBV3-1/TRBV3-2 | - | TGTGCCAGCAGTCCAGATGACTCTGGAAACACCATATATTTT | CASSPDDSGNTIYF
once | TRBJ2-1 | TRBV9 | - | TGTGCCAGCAGCGTAGCAGCGGTCTCCTACAATGAGCAGTTCTTC | CASSVAAVSYNEQFF
- | TRBJ2-3 | TRBV6-2/TRBV6-3 | - | TGTGCCAGCAGTTACCCGGCCGCGGCTAGCACAGATACGCAGTATTTT | CASSYPAAASTDTQYF
- | TRBJ2-7 | TRBV5-4 | TRBD1 | TGTGCCAGCAGCTTGGACAGGGGATACGAGCAGTACTTC | CASSLDRGYEQYF
- | TRBJ2-3 | TRBV12-3/TRBV12-4 | - | TGTGCCAGCAGAGGAGCGGGCACAGATACGCAGTATTTT | CASRGAGTDTQYF
- | TRBJ2-3 | TRBV3-1/TRBV3-2 | TRBD2 | TGTGCCAGCAGCTCCCCTAGCGGGGGGAGCACAGATACGCAGTATTTT | CASSSPSGGSTDTQYF
- | TRBJ1-6 | TRBV10-3 | TRBD1 | TGTGCCATCAGTGGACAGGGTCTCCTCAATTCACCCCTCCACTTT | CAISGQGLLNSPLHF
- | TRBJ2-7 | TRBV5-1 | TRBD1 | TGCGCCAGCAGCTTTGACAGGGGAGACTCCTACGAGCAGTACTTC | CASSFDRGDSYEQYF
- | TRBJ2-7 | TRBV7-9 | TRBD2 | TGTGCCAGCAGCCCGGGGACTAGCGGGACCTTCTACGAGCAGTACTTC | CASSPGTSGTFYEQYF
- | TRBJ2-1 | TRBV5-1 | - | TGCGCCAGCAGCTCGACAGTTGCCCCCACGAATGAGCAGTTCTTC | CASSSTVAPTNEQFF
- | TRBJ2-1 | TRBV19 | - | TGTGCCAGTAGTTACGGGGACACCAATGAGCAGTTCTTC | CASSYGDTNEQFF
- | TRBJ1-6 | TRBV5-1 | TRBD1 | TGCGCCAGCAGCTTGGTGGAATTAGGACAGGGGAATAATTCACCCCTCCACTTT | CASSLVELGQGNNSPLHF
- | TRBJ1-5 | TRBV19 | TRBD1 | TGTGCCAGTAGTTGGGACAGGGGGCCAAATCAGCCCCAGCATTTT | CASSWDRGPNQPQHF
- | TRBJ2-5 | TRBV27 | TRBD1 | TGTGCCAGCAGGGACAGGGGGCATCCCGGAATCCAAGAGACCCAGTACTTC | CASRDRGHPGIQETQYF
few | TRBJ1-5 | TRBV9 | TRBD1 | TGTGCCAGCAGTCCGGGACAGGGGGCGATTCAGCCCCAGCATTTT | CASSPGQGAIQPQHF
- | TRBJ2-1 | TRBV29-1 | TRBD2 | TGCAGCGTCCGAGGACTAGCGGGGGTCAATGAGCAGTTCTTC | CSVRGLAGVNEQFF
- | TRBJ1-1 | TRBV6-4 | TRBD1 | TGTGCCAGCAGTGCGGGGACAGGCTTCGCCACTGAAGCTTTCTTT | CASSAGTGFATEAFF
few | TRBJ2-7 | TRBV7-9 | - | TGTGCCAGCAGCTCCGGACAGATCTACGAGCAGTACTTC | CASSSGQIYEQYF
- | TRBJ1-5 | TRBV5-4 | - | TGTGCCAGCAGCGAGGGAACAGGGCTGGGTCAGCCCCAGCATTTT | CASSEGTGLGQPQHF
- | TRBJ2-7 | TRBV10-3 | TRBD1 | TGTGCCATCAGTGAGTTTGGACAGGGTCTTGTACGGGAGCAGTACTTC | CAISEFGQGLVREQYF
- | TRBJ1-2 | TRBV15 | - | TGTGCCACCAGCAGGGGCGCCTCAGGTCTTCTTGGCTATGGCTACACCTTC | CATSRGASGLLGYGYTF
- | TRBJ2-3 | TRBV20-1 | TRBD2 | TGCAGTGCTAGTCCGGGACTAAGACAGAGTTCTAGCACAGATACGCAGTATTTT | CSASPGLRQSSSTDTQYF
once | TRBJ1-1 | TRBV2 | TRBD1 | TGTGCCAGCAGGGGACAGGGGGACACTGAAGCTTTCTTT | CASRGQGDTEAFF